The T cell receptor (beta chain) described here comes from a study of T cell responses to AZD1222 COVID-19 vaccine. Notes on the study in general: Samples come after the peak T cell response, not at day 14.

The data were produced by immunoSEQ multiplex PCR, yet TCRdb's version contains in-frame clones alone and is incomplete. This table has about 160,000 clones, about 92% appearing once. Remarks on this clone: As yet, its antigen is unknown.

This CDR3 is built from 14 residues. The ends lost 7 bases at V and 2 bases at J; junction bases unmatched: 6. The germline CDR1 and CDR2 sequences are SNHLY and FYNNEI. The sample was peripheral blood, taken 28 days after the second AZD1222 dose. This TCR was recovered from an adult who received the AZD1222 COVID-19 vaccine. This chain joins TRBV2 and TRBJ1-2, with 8 bases fitting TRBD1. CDR3 sequence: CASKQGDLNYGYTF. CDR3 DNA: TGTGCCAGCAAACAGGGGGATCTAAACTATGGCTACACCTTC.